Shown below are 14 T cell receptor beta chains from a single sample sequenced in a study of identical twins. One entry per CDR3 protein results from TCRdb running MiXCR on the 5' RACE reads. The sample carries approximately 1.8 million distinct CDR3 sequences, less than 40% recorded once. The source material was cord blood. The receptor set was obtained from a newborn girl in good health.

This clonotype was counted a few times. The chain has TRBV6-5 and TRBJ2-1; 7 nucleotides match TRBD1. Trimming took 6 bases from V and 3 from J; bases not matched to a gene: 8. Per the germline V gene, CDR1 is MNHEY and CDR2 is SVGAGI. CDR3 length equals 15 residues. In DNA, the CDR3 is TGTGCCAGCAGCCCCCTTCGACAGGGCTACAATGAGCAGTTCTTC. Its protein product is CASSPLRQGYNEQFF.

This clonotype was detected only a few times. The junction differs from germline at one of its ends, possibly a read error. The chain employs TRBV29-1 and TRBJ2-6; unclear D gene. The V gene's germline CDR1 is SQVTM and CDR2 ANQGSEA. The CDR3 has 14 residues. The chain's CDR3 is CGVEKGTGANVLTF. In nucleotides, the CDR3 is TGCGGCGTTGAGAAGGGAACTGGGGCCAACGTCCTGACTTTC.

The table lists this clonotype with a few counts. J is TRBJ2-1 and V is TRBV12-5, with D tentatively TRBD2 (7 bases). Per the germline V gene, CDR1 is LGHNT and CDR2 is FRNRAP. V dropped 0 bases and J dropped 0 bases, with 12 bases sitting between them. The CDR3 is made up of 17 amino acids. The CDR3 DNA is TGTGCTAGTGGTTTGGTAAGGAGGGGGGGCTCCTACAATGAGCAGTTCTTC. This gives the protein CASGLVRRGGSYNEQFF.

This chain uses TRBV10-3 with TRBJ2-7; 8 nucleotides line up with TRBD1. With 0 bases clipped from V and 6 bases from J, the junction kept 10 bases outside the gene matches. From germline, CDR1 is ENHRY and CDR2 SYGVKD. CDR3 size: 16 residues. CDR3 region: CAISESNTGQVCEQYF. The CDR3 DNA sequence: TGTGCCATCAGTGAGTCAAATACGGGACAGGTTTGCGAGCAGTACTTC.

The chain combines TRBV7-2 with TRBJ2-3, with 13 nucleotides matching TRBD2. Trimming at V came to 4 bases and at J to 2 bases, leaving 6 bases not matched to a gene. The CDR3 consists of 17 residues. Germline CDR1 and CDR2: SGHTA and FQGNSA. This CDR3 is CASSWTGLAGVTDTQYF. Here the CDR3 DNA reads TGTGCCAGCAGCTGGACAGGACTAGCGGGAGTCACAGATACGCAGTATTTT.

V is TRBV19 and J is TRBJ2-4; 10 nucleotides line up with TRBD1. The junction had 11 bases not matched to a gene; V was cut back by 2 bases and J by 1 base. The CDR3 contains 19 residues. Germline V gene lookup returns CDR1 LNHDA and CDR2 SQIVND (reference sequence). CDR3 sequence (DNA): TGTGCCAGTAGTATATCCGGGACAGGGGCGGCAGCGGCCAAAAACATTCAGTACTTC. It yields the protein CASSISGTGAAAAKNIQYF.

This clonotype has only a few counts. The rearrangement links TRBV5-1 to TRBJ1-1; D gene ambiguous. The CDR3 length is 16 residues. V lost 4 bases and J 1 base, leaving 17 bases between the germline ends. Germline V gene sequence: CDR1 SGHRS, CDR2 YFSETQ. CDR3 protein: CASSQTNPAPNTEAFF. The CDR3 coding sequence is TGCGCCAGCAGCCAAACTAACCCGGCCCCGAACACTGAAGCTTTCTTT.

V usage is TRBV5-1 and J usage is TRBJ2-7, with a possible D match to TRBD2 (5 bases). Germline lookup yields CDR1 SGHRS and CDR2 YFSETQ. Trimming stripped 0 bases from V and 1 base from J, with 11 bases between. This CDR3 is 15 amino acids long. CDR3: CASSLGRVVSYEQYF. DNA for the CDR3: TGCGCCAGCAGCTTGGGGCGGGTGGTGTCCTACGAGCAGTACTTC.

J is TRBJ2-2 and V is TRBV2; D gene ambiguous. Germline V gene data show CDR1 as SNHLY and CDR2 as FYNNEI. The germline V and J ends were trimmed by 4 bases and 9 bases, with 9 bases remaining between them. CDR3 length: 12 amino acids. The CDR3 DNA follows: TGTGCCAGCAGTGTGCCCTCCCGGGAGCTGTTTTTT. Translating it yields CASSVPSRELFF.

The rearrangement joins TRBV29-1 to TRBJ2-1; D gene unclear. This CDR3 is 13 amino acids long. The germline V and J ends were trimmed by 3 bases and 4 bases, with 10 bases remaining between them. Germline V gene data show CDR1 as SQVTM and CDR2 as ANQGSEA. The CDR3 loop reads CSVDQFSYNEQFF. CDR3 bases: TGCAGCGTTGACCAGTTCTCGTACAATGAGCAGTTCTTC.

This clonotype has a handful of counts. CDR3 region: CASSPRLGYTDTQYF. In nucleotides, the CDR3 is TGTGCCAGCAGCCCTAGACTAGGGTACACAGATACGCAGTATTTT. The chain combines TRBV3-1 with TRBJ2-3; D perhaps matches TRBD2 (6 bases). Deletions cut 4 bases from V and 2 bases from J, with 13 bases between. CDR1 is LGHDT, CDR2 YNNKEL, per germline (reference sequence). The CDR3 covers 15 residues.

The chain joins TRBV20-1 to TRBJ2-3, with 7 positions matching TRBD1. V lost 6 bases to trimming and J lost 2 bases; unmatched junction nucleotides: 8. The CDR3 is made up of 14 amino acids. CDR1 DFQATT and CDR2 SNEGSKA come from the germline V gene (reference sequence). CDR3 nucleotides: TGCAGTGCGGACCGGACAGGTTTCACAGATACGCAGTATTTT. It codes for CSADRTGFTDTQYF.

The CDR3 sequence is CATSDLWDGGSEAFF. In DNA form, the CDR3 reads TGTGCCACCAGTGATCTTTGGGACGGCGGCTCTGAAGCTTTCTTT. The rearrangement uses TRBV24-1 and TRBJ1-1; D may be TRBD1 (5 bases). The CDR3 is 15 amino acids. Germline CDR1 KGHDR, CDR2 SFDVKD. The V and J ends lost 3 bases and 6 bases respectively, with 16 bases between them.

The genes are TRBV10-3 and TRBJ1-6; no reliable D call. Trimming shortened V by 6 bases and J by 4 bases, and 13 bases separated the two germline ends. The germline CDR1 and CDR2 sequences are ENHRY and SYGVKD. This CDR3 has 15 residues. CDR3 protein: CAIRSRTEYNSPLHF. In DNA form, the CDR3 reads TGTGCCATCAGATCCCGGACGGAATATAATTCACCCCTCCACTTT.